The rows below give T cell receptor beta chains drawn from one sample of a study of cytomegalovirus exposure and HLA in healthy donors. TCRdb's table, derived via immunoSEQ multiplex PCR, lists solely in-frame clones and lacks some. The sample lists approximately 190,000 clones; about 80% were seen once. Sequenced material: PBMCs. Every receptor here comes from a woman aged 25 to 39 in good health and CMV-seropositive. Both conserved end residues are part of each CDR3. The D gene is left open where the match is weak. Some rows have no size entry. The others give once, few or many, or a class for an expanded clone.

abundance,v_gene,j_gene,d_gene,CDR3aa,CDR3nt
few,TRBV9,TRBJ1-4,TRBD1,CASSVGTGVEKLFF,TGTGCCAGCAGCGTAGGGACAGGGGTAGAAAAACTGTTTTTT
NA,TRBV2,TRBJ2-1,TRBD2,CASRGLAGLNEQFF,TGTGCCAGCAGGGGACTAGCGGGGCTCAATGAGCAGTTCTTC
once,TRBV7-3,TRBJ2-1,TRBD2,CASSLLTSGEQFF,TGTGCCAGCAGCTTATTGACTAGCGGGGAGCAGTTCTTC
NA,TRBV4-2,TRBJ2-7,TRBD2,CASSQEASGRREQYF,TGTGCCAGCAGCCAAGAGGCTAGCGGGAGAAGGGAGCAGTATTTC
once,TRBV7-9,TRBJ1-3,NA,CASSLVKSSGNTIYF,TGTGCCAGCAGCTTAGTCAAGAGCTCTGGAAACACCATATATTTT
few,TRBV4-1,TRBJ2-3,NA,CASSQVWQGSDTQYF,TGCGCCAGCAGCCAAGTCTGGCAGGGGTCAGATACGCAGTATTTT
NA,TRBV19,TRBJ1-6,NA,CASSLRTGVNSPLHF,TGTGCCAGTAGTCTCCGCACGGGAGTAAATTCACCCCTCCACTTT
NA,TRBV28,TRBJ2-1,NA,CASSLKDSLGIGGDNEQFF,TGTGCCAGCAGTCTAAAAGATTCCCTCGGGATCGGGGGAGACAATGAGCAGTTCTTC
few,TRBV7-8,TRBJ2-1,NA,CASRGDFSSYNEQFF,TGTGCCAGCAGGGGGGACTTCAGCTCCTACAATGAGCAGTTCTTC
NA,TRBV5-1,TRBJ1-2,NA,CASSSGGEGYDNYGYTF,TGCGCCAGCAGCTCCGGGGGAGAGGGCTACGATAACTATGGCTACACCTTC
NA,TRBV5-6,TRBJ1-5,NA,CASSYRGRTNQPQHF,TGTGCCAGCAGCTACCGGGGGAGGACAAATCAGCCCCAGCATTTT
NA,TRBV10-1,TRBJ1-1,TRBD1,CASRRTGNTEAFF,TGCGCCAGCAGGCGGACAGGGAACACTGAAGCTTTCTTT
once,TRBV2,TRBJ1-4,TRBD1,CASKRTGGNEKLFF,TGTGCCAGCAAGAGGACAGGCGGTAATGAAAAACTGTTTTTT
NA,TRBV11-2,TRBJ2-3,NA,CASSPKTLGTLGTQYF,TGTGCCAGCAGCCCAAAGACCCTCGGTACCCTAGGAACGCAGTATTTT
few,TRBV4-2,TRBJ1-3,TRBD1,CASRIDRGGGNTIYF,TGTGCCAGCAGGATCGACAGGGGGGGTGGAAACACCATATATTTT
once,TRBV7-5,TRBJ1-4,NA,CARSLVRDSRTNEKLFF,TGTGCCAGAAGCTTGGTGAGGGACAGCCGAACTAATGAAAAACTGTTTTTT
NA,TRBV5-8,TRBJ2-2,TRBD1,CASRDRANTGELFF,TGTGCCAGCAGGGACAGGGCGAACACCGGGGAGCTGTTTTTT
NA,TRBV5-1,TRBJ2-5,TRBD1,CASSSPLQGAQETQYF,TGCGCCAGCAGTTCCCCCCTCCAGGGGGCCCAAGAGACCCAGTACTTC
NA,TRBV20-1,TRBJ1-1,NA,CSSTANTEAFF,TGCAGTTCAACAGCTAACACTGAAGCTTTCTTT
NA,TRBV21-1,TRBJ2-2,NA,CASRRSGRLAGELFF,TGTGCCAGCAGGCGGAGCGGGAGACTGGCCGGGGAGCTGTTTTTT
NA,TRBV6-1,TRBJ2-7,TRBD1,CASSEAQGDYEQYF,TGTGCCAGCAGTGAAGCGCAGGGGGACTACGAGCAGTACTTC
NA,TRBV4-1,TRBJ1-1,NA,CASMGREVSGTEAFF,TGCGCCAGCATGGGCAGGGAGGTTTCTGGCACTGAAGCTTTCTTT
NA,TRBV18,TRBJ2-7,TRBD1,CASSRDSTTYEQYF,TGTGCCAGCTCACGGGACAGTACGACCTACGAGCAGTACTTC
NA,TRBV7-9,TRBJ1-2,NA,CASSPLEVRGYTF,TGTGCCAGCAGCCCCCTTGAGGTCCGGGGCTACACCTTC
NA,TRBV27,TRBJ2-7,NA,CASSLEASAHYEQYF,TGTGCCAGCAGTTTGGAGGCCAGCGCACACTACGAGCAGTACTTC
NA,TRBV28,TRBJ1-5,TRBD1,CASSGHRGVGNQPQHF,TGTGCCAGCAGCGGTCACAGGGGGGTTGGCAATCAGCCCCAGCATTTT
NA,TRBV9,TRBJ2-2,NA,CASSFRDFGTGELFF,TGTGCCAGCAGTTTCCGGGACTTCGGCACCGGGGAGCTGTTTTTT
NA,TRBV18,TRBJ1-5,NA,CASSPTANSNQPQHF,TGTGCCAGCTCACCAACAGCTAATAGCAATCAGCCCCAGCATTTT
NA,TRBV5-4,TRBJ2-1,NA,CASSPFVAGEGNEQFF,TGTGCCAGCAGCCCCTTCGTGGCAGGGGAAGGGAATGAGCAGTTCTTC
NA,TRBV7-8,TRBJ2-1,NA,CASTTRWGGAVDEQFF,TGTGCCAGCACGACCAGATGGGGGGGGGCCGTCGATGAGCAGTTCTTC
NA,TRBV4-2,TRBJ2-2,TRBD1,CASSQGQGETGELFF,TGTGCCAGCAGCCAGGGACAGGGTGAGACCGGGGAGCTGTTTTTT
NA,TRBV7-3,TRBJ2-3,NA,CASSFMGGPDTQYF,TGTGCCAGCAGCTTTATGGGGGGTCCAGATACGCAGTATTTT
few,TRBV2,TRBJ1-5,NA,CASTRGWDQPQHF,TGTGCCAGCACCCGAGGGTGGGATCAGCCCCAGCATTTT
once,TRBV6-6,TRBJ1-5,TRBD1,CASTLTGVGDQPQHF,TGTGCCAGCACCCTGACAGGGGTAGGAGATCAGCCCCAGCATTTT
NA,TRBV6-5,TRBJ1-3,NA,CASSYSRGAGGNTIYF,TGTGCCAGCAGTTACTCTCGGGGGGCAGGTGGAAACACCATATATTTT
NA,TRBV28,TRBJ2-7,NA,CASKEEGRYEQYF,TGTGCCAGCAAGGAGGAGGGTAGGTACGAGCAGTACTTC
NA,TRBV9,TRBJ2-1,NA,CASSVAGEGYNEQFF,TGTGCCAGCAGCGTAGCAGGGGAGGGGTACAATGAGCAGTTCTTC